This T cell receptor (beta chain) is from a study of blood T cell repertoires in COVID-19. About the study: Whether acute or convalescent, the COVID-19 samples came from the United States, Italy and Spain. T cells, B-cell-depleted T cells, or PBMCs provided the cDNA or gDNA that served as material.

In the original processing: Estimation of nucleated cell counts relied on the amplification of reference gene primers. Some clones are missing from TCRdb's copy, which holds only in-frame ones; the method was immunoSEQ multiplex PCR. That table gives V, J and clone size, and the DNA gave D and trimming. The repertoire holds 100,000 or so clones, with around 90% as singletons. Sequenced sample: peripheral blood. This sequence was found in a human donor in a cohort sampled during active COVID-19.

The CDR3 sequence is CASSVIAGGPSEQYF. CDR3 coding DNA: TGTGCCAGCAGTGTTATAGCGGGAGGGCCTAGCGAGCAGTACTTC. The rearrangement uses TRBV27 and TRBJ2-7; 11 bases are shared with TRBD2. J was trimmed by 6 bases and V by 5 bases; bases with no gene match: 9. The CDR3 length is 15 residues. Germline assignment: CDR1 MNHEY and CDR2 SMNVEV (reference sequence).